This passage covers 30 T cell receptor beta chains from one sample sequenced in a study of spatial heterogeneity in lung cancer. Each CDR3 protein is one row after TCRdb ran MiXCR on the 5' RACE reads. The table shows some 7,800 distinct CDR3 sequences, with under 15% occurring only once. Findings and limits, study-wide: For expanded intratumoral alpha and beta TCRs, counts tracked tumor mutation counts.

No antigen has been identified for these receptors. Time point reported: sample taken at primary tumor resection. The starting material was lung tumor tissue, obtained at surgery. These receptors were taken from a male donor with early-stage non-small cell lung cancer.

In its sample, this clonotype was seen many times. In a library made to pick up alpha chains, this beta chain is a stray read with a size that means little. DNA for the CDR3: TGTGCCAGCAGTACACAACAGGGGAACACTGAAGCTTTCTTT. Residues: CASSTQQGNTEAFF. The rearrangement joins TRBV6-6 to TRBJ1-1; a weak D match, TRBD1 (6 bases). The ends were cut back, 5 bases at V and 1 base at J, with 11 bases in the middle. This CDR3 is built from 14 residues. Germline CDR1 and CDR2: MNHNY and SVGAGI (reference sequence).

By share of the sample, this clonotype is medium-sized. This beta chain lies outside the target of a library built for alpha chains; its clone size means little. The rearrangement links TRBV5-1 to TRBJ2-7; perhaps TRBD2 as D (5 bases). CDR1 is SGHRS and CDR2 is YFSETQ in the germline V gene. This CDR3 has 14 residues. V dropped 0 bases and J dropped 2 bases, with 9 bases sitting between them. The DNA of the CDR3 is TGCGCCAGCAGCTTGGATCGGGGTCCCTACGAGCAGTACTTC. This sequence encodes CASSLDRGPYEQYF.

By frequency in the sample, this clonotype is medium-sized. This beta chain is off target for a library built for alpha chains, so its abundance means little. The chain carries TRBV7-2 and TRBJ2-3; D gene unclear. Germline V gives CDR1 SGHTA, CDR2 FQGNSA. CDR3 size: 12 residues. The V end was cut by 1 base, the J end by 6 bases, with 5 bases between. The CDR3 sequence: CASSLVGDTQYF. CDR3 nucleotide sequence: TGTGCCAGCAGCTTAGTAGGCGATACGCAGTATTTT.

Ten or more counts support this clonotype. The size of this beta chain means little, since it is a stray read in a library made for alpha chains. This sequence joins TRBV28 and TRBJ2-5; 7 nucleotides agree with TRBD2. Looked up from germline, CDR1 is MDHEN and CDR2 is SYDVKM. CDR3 length equals 16 residues. J was trimmed by 3 bases and V by 6 bases; bases with no gene match: 13. CDR3 region: CASRNLFGRREETQYF. CDR3 bases: TGTGCCAGCAGGAACCTGTTCGGGAGGCGGGAAGAGACCCAGTACTTC.

This clonotype came up many times. This beta chain is an unintended read in a library built for alpha chains; its size means little. The chain uses TRBV6-5 and TRBJ1-1; D might be TRBD1 (6 bases). V was shortened by 8 bases and J by 5 bases, with 15 bases between the two germline ends. The CDR3 is made up of 13 amino acids. Germline V gives CDR1 MNHEY, CDR2 SVGAGI. DNA for the CDR3: TGTGCCAGCGCTGACGGGGGGCGGACTGAAGCTTTCTTT. Translating gives CASADGGRTEAFF.

This clonotype was seen many times. The size of this beta chain means little, since it is a stray read in a library made for alpha chains. This chain uses TRBV20-1 with TRBJ2-5, with 11 bases fitting TRBD1. This CDR3 comprises 12 residues. J was trimmed by 5 bases and V by 8 bases; bases with no gene match: 4. CDR1 DFQATT and CDR2 SNEGSKA come from the germline V gene (reference sequence). The CDR3 DNA reads TGCAGTCCCCGGGACAGGGGGGAGACCCAGTACTTC. It is translated as CSPRDRGETQYF.

This clonotype was counted ten times or more. The size of this beta chain means little, since it is a stray read in a library made for alpha chains. This rearrangement joins TRBV19 to TRBJ2-7, with 13 bases fitting TRBD2. The V gene's germline CDR1 is LNHDA and CDR2 SQIVND (reference sequence). V lost 1 base to trimming and J lost 6 bases; unmatched junction nucleotides: 3. CDR3 size: 15 residues. The CDR3 sequence: CASSIGLAGGSEQYF. As DNA, the CDR3 is TGTGCCAGTAGTATAGGACTAGCGGGAGGAAGCGAGCAGTACTTC.

Details on this clonotype: Because the library targeted alpha chains, this beta chain is an off-target read whose size means little. The V and J genes are TRBV5-1 and TRBJ2-7, with D maybe TRBD2 (6 bases). The V end was cut by 0 bases, the J end by 2 bases, with 6 bases between. This CDR3 has 13 amino acids. Per germline, CDR1 SGHRS and CDR2 YFSETQ. This chain's CDR3 is CASSLGGTYEQYF. The CDR3 DNA sequence: TGCGCCAGCAGCTTGGGCGGGACCTACGAGCAGTACTTC. Filled out from reference TRBV5-1 and TRBJ2-7, the complete variable domain reads KAGVTQTPRYLIKTRGQQVTLSCSPISGHRSVSWYQQTPGQGLQFLFEYFSETQRNKGNFPGRFSGRQFSNSRSEMNVSTLELGDSALYLCASSLGGTYEQYFGPGTRLTVT.

This clonotype was detected ten times or more. Sequence at one end of the junction differs from germline and may be a read error. This beta chain lies outside the target of a library built for alpha chains; its clone size means little. This chain joins TRBV7-7 and TRBJ2-5; 8 positions agree with TRBD2. The CDR3 sequence is 15 residues long. Looked up from germline, CDR1 is SSHAT and CDR2 is FNYEAQ (reference sequence). Written as DNA, the CDR3 is TGTGCTAGCAGCTTGGCTAGCGGGCCACAAGAGACCCAGTACTTC. Its translation: CASSLASGPQETQYF.

Within the sample, this clonotype is medium-sized. This beta chain came through as a stray read in a library set up for alpha chains, and its size says little. DNA of the CDR3: TGTGCCAGCAGCTCCTGGGGGCCCGGGAAAGCTTTCTTT. Protein product: CASSSWGPGKAFF. J is TRBJ1-1 and V is TRBV28, with D possibly TRBD1 on 6 matching bases. V was cut by 6 bases and J by 9 bases, with 17 bases left in between. The CDR3 consists of 13 residues. Looked up from germline, CDR1 is MDHEN and CDR2 is SYDVKM.

This clonotype is classed as medium-sized. This beta chain is a stray read from a library made for alpha chains; its abundance is not meaningful. V and J are TRBV29-1 and TRBJ2-3; perhaps TRBD2 as D (6 bases). V lost 4 bases, J lost 10 bases, and 15 bases lay in between. CDR1 SQVTM and CDR2 ANQGSEA come from the germline V gene. The CDR3 length is 12 residues. In DNA, the CDR3 is TGCAGCGTTGGTGGGGACGCGGGGTCGCAGTATTTT. Protein product: CSVGGDAGSQYF.

At least ten counts were recorded for this clonotype. Within a library made for alpha chains, this beta chain is off target, and its count is uninformative. V and J are TRBV10-2 and TRBJ1-5, with TRBD1 matching over 8 bases. The V segment lost 10 bases and the J segment 4 bases; nucleotides outside the gene matches: 9. The germline V gene encodes CDR1 WSHSY and CDR2 SAAADI. CDR3 length: 14 residues. CDR3 DNA sequence: TGCGCCACGACCGGGACAGGAAGGAATCAGCCCCAGCATTTT. It specifies CATTGTGRNQPQHF.

To note about this clonotype: The library was built for alpha chains, so this beta chain is an off-target read and its size means little. V gene TRBV15 combines with J gene TRBJ2-4, with D maybe TRBD1 (5 bases). The CDR3 covers 12 residues. Trimming pared 2 bases from V and 10 bases from J, leaving 9 bases between. Germline-derived CDR1 and CDR2 are LNHNV and YYDKDF (reference sequence). The CDR3, as DNA: TGTGCCACCAGCAGACAGGGCCCTATTCAGTACTTC. Translated: CATSRQGPIQYF.

Worth noting for this clonotype: Since it is a stray read in a library aimed at alpha chains, this beta chain has a size that is not meaningful. The chain is built from TRBV7-9 and TRBJ2-3; a weak D match, TRBD2 (6 bases). The CDR3 is made up of 15 amino acids. In germline, CDR1 is SEHNR, CDR2 FQNEAQ (reference sequence). V dropped 5 bases and J dropped 4 bases, with 16 bases sitting between them. The CDR3 DNA reads as TGTGCCAGCAGCCTATCCGGGACTCGAGCAGATACGCAGTATTTT. As protein: CASSLSGTRADTQYF.

This clonotype is medium-sized in the sample. This beta chain is a stray read from a library made for alpha chains; its abundance is not meaningful. The chain recombines TRBV28 with TRBJ2-1; 9 positions agree with TRBD2. Germline assignment: CDR1 MDHEN and CDR2 SYDVKM. V lost 6 bases and J lost 8; bases outside the gene matches: 17. This CDR3 region has 17 residues. Here the CDR3 DNA reads TGTGCCAGCAGCTTTTCTTACCCCGGGACTAGCAGTCATGAGCAGTTCTTC. Protein product: CASSFSYPGTSSHEQFF.

Regarding this clonotype: Because the library targeted alpha chains, this beta chain is an off-target read whose size means little. The V and J genes are TRBV11-2 and TRBJ2-1, with 7 bases matching TRBD1. The germline gives CDR1 SGHAT, CDR2 FQNNGV. Trimming at V came to 5 bases and at J to 9 bases, leaving 7 bases not matched to a gene. This CDR3 region has 13 residues. CDR3 protein: CASSLGQAGEQFF. CDR3 nucleotide sequence: TGTGCCAGCAGCCTAGGACAGGCTGGTGAGCAGTTCTTC.

As for this clonotype: This beta chain turned up in a library designed for alpha chains; as an off-target read, its abundance says little. This chain uses TRBV20-1 with TRBJ1-2, with 7 bases that match TRBD1. Losses at the gene ends were 1 base for V and 5 bases for J; bases not matched to a gene: 4. The germline gives CDR1 DFQATT, CDR2 SNEGSKA (reference sequence). The CDR3 is 13 residues long. The CDR3 region is CSARVGTEYGYTF. In nucleotides, the CDR3 is TGCAGTGCTAGAGTGGGGACAGAATATGGCTACACCTTC.

This clonotype was detected many times. The library was prepared for alpha chains; this beta chain is a stray read, so its frequency means little. The V call is TRBV29-1, the J call TRBJ1-1; D unclear. CDR1 and CDR2 (germline): SQVTM, ANQGSEA. The ends were cut back, 6 bases at V and 0 bases at J, with 8 bases in the middle. This CDR3 has 12 residues. CDR3 in amino acids: CSVQIMNTEAFF. In DNA, the CDR3 is TGCAGCGTACAGATAATGAACACTGAAGCTTTCTTT.

This clonotype was picked up many times. This beta chain was picked up by a library intended for alpha chains and is off target, so its count carries little meaning. This chain uses TRBV27 with TRBJ2-3, with D perhaps matching TRBD1 or TRBD2 (5 bases each). Trimming removed 5 bases at V and 5 bases at J, with 14 bases between. Germline assignment: CDR1 MNHEY and CDR2 SMNVEV (reference sequence). The CDR3 sequence is 14 residues long. Written as DNA, the CDR3 is TGTGCCAGCAGTACGGGACCGCGCAGAGATACGCAGTATTTT. Translating gives CASSTGPRRDTQYF.

Many counts were recorded for this clonotype. Found in a library prepared for alpha chains, this beta chain is an off-target read, and its abundance has little meaning. This chain links TRBV12-3 or TRBV12-4 with TRBJ2-1; D is unclear. V was shortened by 5 bases and J by 0 bases, with 11 bases between the two germline ends. The CDR3 runs to 15 residues. CDR3 protein: CASSPHLSSYNEQFF. The DNA of the CDR3 is TGTGCCAGCAGTCCTCATTTGAGCTCCTACAATGAGCAGTTCTTC.

A remark on this clonotype: Found in a library prepared for alpha chains, this beta chain is an off-target read, and its abundance has little meaning. This chain joins TRBV7-9 and TRBJ2-5, with TRBD2 matching over 9 bases. The CDR3 loop spans 16 amino acids. Germline CDR1 SEHNR, CDR2 FQNEAQ (reference sequence). V trimming: 0 bases; J trimming: 2 bases; junction bases outside the gene matches: 4. The CDR3, as DNA: TGTGCCAGCAGCTTAGCATCCCTAGCGGGACAAGAGACCCAGTACTTC. Its translation is CASSLASLAGQETQYF.

This clonotype has a count of ten or more. With the library built for alpha chains, this beta chain is off target and its frequency is not meaningful. The V gene is TRBV28, the J gene TRBJ1-4, with D unresolved. From germline, CDR1 is MDHEN and CDR2 SYDVKM. V lost 10 bases to trimming and J lost 6 bases, with 18 bases between them. This CDR3 spans 14 amino acids. The CDR3 sequence is CANDNSGRDEKLFF. Here the CDR3 DNA reads TGTGCCAACGATAACAGTGGACGCGATGAAAAACTGTTTTTT.

Of note for this clonotype: This beta chain represents an off-target read in a library built for alpha chains; its size is of limited meaning. The chain employs TRBV18 and TRBJ1-5, with D maybe TRBD1 (5 bases). Germline V CDR1 and CDR2: KGHSH, LQKENI. This CDR3 comprises 16 residues. V lost 3 bases, J lost 0 bases, and 12 bases lay in between. The DNA for the CDR3 is TGTGCCAGCTCACCTCAGAGAGGGGATAGCAATCAGCCCCAGCATTTT. This sequence encodes CASSPQRGDSNQPQHF.

This clonotype has ten or more counts. Since the library was made to target alpha chains, this beta chain is a stray read and its abundance is not meaningful. This chain uses TRBV20-1 with TRBJ2-5; TRBD2 might be the D (6 bases). Germline CDR1 DFQATT, CDR2 SNEGSKA (reference sequence). The CDR3 spans 13 residues. V dropped 6 bases and J dropped 1 base, with 12 bases sitting between them. This CDR3 is CSARTSFQETQYF. CDR3 nucleotides: TGCAGTGCCCGTACTAGCTTCCAAGAGACCCAGTACTTC.

A note on this clonotype: The library was built for alpha chains, so this beta chain is an off-target read and its size means little. J is TRBJ2-2 and V is TRBV5-1; 7 positions agree with TRBD2. This CDR3 has 15 residues. CDR1 SGHRS and CDR2 YFSETQ come from the germline V gene. Trimming removed 2 bases from V and 4 bases from J; junction bases left unmatched: 5. CDR3 DNA sequence: TGCGCCAGCAGCTTCACTAGCGACACCACCGGGGAGCTGTTTTTT. Translating gives CASSFTSDTTGELFF. Variable domain in full (rest from reference TRBV5-1 and TRBJ2-2): KAGVTQTPRYLIKTRGQQVTLSCSPISGHRSVSWYQQTPGQGLQFLFEYFSETQRNKGNFPGRFSGRQFSNSRSEMNVSTLELGDSALYLCASSFTSDTTGELFFGEGSRLTVL.

The table lists this clonotype with many counts. As an off-target read in a library built for alpha chains, this beta chain has a frequency of little significance. V and J are TRBV14 and TRBJ2-7; 8 positions agree with TRBD2. Unmatched junction bases numbered 10, after V lost 3 bases and J lost 6 bases. The germline V gene encodes CDR1 SGHDN and CDR2 FVKESK. CDR3 length: 15 amino acids. DNA for the CDR3: TGTGCCAGCAGCCACACTAGCGGACAGAGGGGCGAGCAGTACTTC. Its protein product is CASSHTSGQRGEQYF.

This clonotype was counted many times. The library was built for alpha chains, so this beta chain is an off-target read and its size means little. This chain links TRBV7-2 with TRBJ2-1; tentative D call: TRBD2 (5 bases). V was clipped by 3 bases and J by 10 bases, with 7 bases between them. Germline V gene data show CDR1 as SGHTA and CDR2 as FQGNSA. The CDR3 has 11 residues. CDR3 DNA: TGTGCCAGCAGCTTCCGGAGGGAGCAGTTCTTC. It yields the protein CASSFRREQFF.

Concerning this clonotype: This beta chain is an off-target read within a library intended for alpha chains, so its frequency means little. CDR3 nucleotides: TGTGCCAGCAGCCAAGCCAGGACAGATACGCAGTATTTT. It codes for CASSQARTDTQYF. The chain carries TRBV3-1 and TRBJ2-3, with D unresolved. CDR3 size: 13 residues. Trimming shortened V by 1 base and J by 3 bases, and 5 bases separated the two germline ends. Germline loops: CDR1 LGHDT, CDR2 YNNKEL (reference sequence).

This clonotype was observed at least ten times. Within a library made for alpha chains, this beta chain is off target, and its count is uninformative. The chain combines TRBV7-2 with TRBJ1-2; tentative D call: TRBD1 (5 bases). Looked up from germline, CDR1 is SGHTA and CDR2 is FQGNSA. This CDR3 is built from 16 residues. Deletions cut 1 base from V and 3 bases from J, with 15 bases between. The CDR3: CASSLEIGAGHYGYTF. The CDR3 nucleotides read TGTGCCAGCAGCTTAGAGATTGGGGCAGGTCACTATGGCTACACCTTC.

This clonotype was recorded at least ten times. Since it is a stray read in a library aimed at alpha chains, this beta chain has a size that is not meaningful. CDR3 sequence reads: CASSPDFNTDTQYF. The CDR3 region has the DNA TGTGCCAGCAGCCCCGACTTCAACACAGATACGCAGTATTTT. This chain connects TRBV7-6 to TRBJ2-3; D remains ambiguous. V was cut by 5 bases and J by 2 bases, with 11 bases left in between. CDR3 length: 14 amino acids. CDR1 is SGHVS and CDR2 is FNYEAQ in the germline V gene.